This T cell receptor (beta chain) was retrieved from a study of blood T cell repertoires in COVID-19. In the case of this clone: This CDR3 is also generated by other DNA sequences in the sample.

The protocol was immunoSEQ multiplex PCR, while the TCRdb copy is restricted to in-frame clones and leaves out a portion. The sample lists over 400,000 clones, 80% to 90% occurring once. Participant ages covered about 18 to 90 years across about 22 US areas. Clinical histories supplied by participants themselves formed the basis of cohort assignment. Sequenced material: PBMCs or T cells enriched from blood (not recorded which). This receptor was taken from a woman in her sixties who had recovered from COVID-19.

This CDR3 is CASREQGLNTEAFF. The CDR3 region has the DNA TGTGCCAGCAGGGAACAGGGCTTGAACACTGAAGCTTTCTTT. The chain couples TRBV2 to TRBJ1-1; tentative D call: TRBD1 (6 bases). There are 14 residues in the CDR3. Germline loops: CDR1 SNHLY, CDR2 FYNNEI. Trimming cost V 6 bases and J 0 bases, with 11 bases left between them.